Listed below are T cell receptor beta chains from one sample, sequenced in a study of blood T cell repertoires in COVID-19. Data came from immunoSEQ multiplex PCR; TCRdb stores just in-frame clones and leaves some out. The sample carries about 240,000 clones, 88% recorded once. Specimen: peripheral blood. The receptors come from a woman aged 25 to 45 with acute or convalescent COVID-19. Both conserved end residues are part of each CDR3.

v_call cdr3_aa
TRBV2 CASSDGISGAGNQPQHF
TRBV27 CASSSGQGGEKLFF
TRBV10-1 CASSVSWVYEQYF
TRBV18 CASSPRPLALMGETQYF
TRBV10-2 CASSERQGARTEAFF
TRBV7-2 CASSLDRAEKLFF
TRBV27 CASSSTGGRTDTQYF
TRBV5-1 CASSLVSGVSYEQYF
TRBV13 CASSRPAGGAREQYF
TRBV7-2 CASSPSYRSQETQYF
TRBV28 CASSPHPGDYSNQPQHF
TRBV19 CASSIMGSSYEQYF
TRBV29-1 CSAKTGNTEAFF
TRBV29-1 CSTRLASGDTGELFF
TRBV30 CAWSPGLAGGEQYF
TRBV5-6 CASRQKGLAGFQFF
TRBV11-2 CASSLVDRGYEQYF
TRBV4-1 CASSHWGPSGNTIYF
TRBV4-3 CASSQDGGGSGANVLTF
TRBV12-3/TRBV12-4 CASSNRVTDTQYF
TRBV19 CASSMGLAGVSYEQYF
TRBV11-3 CASSLGSGWKETQYF
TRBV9 CASSVGAGLSYEQYF
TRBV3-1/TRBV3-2 CASSQTGGSEKLFF
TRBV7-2 CASGAGTSPPEQYF
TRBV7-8 CASSPLRVWDRGHEQYF
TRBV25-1 CASSWGDSNQPQHF
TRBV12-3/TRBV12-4 CASSPVKNEQFF
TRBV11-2 CASNRPRVSGYNEQFF
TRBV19 CASSTQTGVGYGYTF
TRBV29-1 CSVEPGLAIDEQFF
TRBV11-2 CASSLGAGSNQPQHF
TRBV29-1 CSVSPGQNNEQFF
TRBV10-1 CASSESGTGGTEAFF
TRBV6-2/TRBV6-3 CASSSFTSGHSYNEQFF
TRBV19 CASSRYSGSIYEQYF
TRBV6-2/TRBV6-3 CASSYGQGFSSRYGYTF
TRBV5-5 CASSTSVDTQYF
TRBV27 CASSSRDRGPNEQYF
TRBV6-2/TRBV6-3 CASSSGRRDRGASQYF
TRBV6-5 CASSYTGAFGEQYF
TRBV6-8 CASGPPPEGTSRLYEQYF
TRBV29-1 CSVVPVPGNTGELFF
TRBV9 CASSRGTLRNTEAFF
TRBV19 CASSDPGLAGAADTQYF
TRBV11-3 CASSYTVGASTEAFF
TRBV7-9 CASSPQIRNTEAFF
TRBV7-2 CASSLSLAGEQYF
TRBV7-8 CASSRLRNIQYF
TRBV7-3 CASSPTRLSYNEQFF